Below, 5 T cell receptor beta chains from the same sample are listed, as sequenced in a study of blood T cell repertoires in COVID-19. Assay: immunoSEQ multiplex PCR; the TCRdb copy retains only in-frame clones and omits some. The table records 200,000 or so clones, approximately 84% of them present only once. Sequenced sample: PBMCs or T cells enriched from blood (not recorded which). Receptors originate from a man aged 35-49 years who had recovered from COVID-19.

Only a few counts were recorded for this clone. The chain is built from TRBV30 and TRBJ1-6; D gene ambiguous. The V gene lost 4 bases and the J gene lost 0 bases, with 10 bases spanning the gap. This CDR3 spans 15 amino acids. From germline, CDR1 is GTSNPN and CDR2 SVGIG (reference sequence). The CDR3 sequence is CAWTPESSYNSPLHF. The CDR3 DNA follows: TGTGCCTGGACCCCGGAGAGCTCCTATAATTCACCCCTCCACTTT.

The gene calls are TRBV7-9 and TRBJ1-1, with 9 bases matching TRBD1. CDR3 size: 15 residues. The V gene end was trimmed by 3 bases and the J gene end by 8 bases; junction bases not matched to a gene: 10. Germline V gene data show CDR1 as SEHNR and CDR2 as FQNEAQ (reference sequence). The DNA of the CDR3 is TGTGCCAGCAGCTTGCCGTACGACAGGGGGAAGGAAGCTTTCTTT. It encodes CASSLPYDRGKEAFF.

The gene calls are TRBV30 and TRBJ2-5, with 7 nucleotides matching TRBD1. The J segment lost 2 bases and the V segment lost 3 bases, leaving 3 bases of the junction unmatched. The CDR3 covers 13 residues. The germline V gene encodes CDR1 GTSNPN and CDR2 SVGIG (reference sequence). In nucleotides, the CDR3 is TGTGCCTGGAGCGGACAGGTACAAGAGACCCAGTACTTC. Its translation: CAWSGQVQETQYF.

The V gene is TRBV7-2, the J gene TRBJ1-1; tentative D call: TRBD1 (6 bases). Trimming pared 5 bases from V and 3 bases from J, leaving 16 bases between. The CDR3 extends over 15 amino acids. Germline loops: CDR1 SGHTA, CDR2 FQGNSA. The chain's CDR3 is CASSVQGGPDTEAFF. The CDR3, as DNA: TGTGCCAGCAGCGTACAGGGAGGGCCGGACACTGAAGCTTTCTTT.

The chain uses TRBV24-1 and TRBJ2-3; no clear D gene. Trimming shortened V by 4 bases and J by 2 bases, and 6 bases separated the two germline ends. Per the germline V gene, CDR1 is KGHDR and CDR2 is SFDVKD. The CDR3 spans 13 residues. The CDR3 sequence is CATSDPNTDTQYF. Written as DNA, the CDR3 is TGTGCCACCAGTGACCCTAACACAGATACGCAGTATTTT.